A single sample gave rise to the 30 T cell receptor beta chains below, sequenced in a study of blood T cell repertoires in COVID-19. Data came from immunoSEQ multiplex PCR; TCRdb stores just in-frame clones and leaves some out. This table holds about 100,000 clones, around 64% found once. Specimen: peripheral blood. All receptors derive from a woman in her thirties or forties with acute or convalescent COVID-19.

The chain links TRBV6-5 to TRBJ2-5, with no clear D. The CDR3 consists of 14 residues. Germline V CDR1 and CDR2: MNHEY, SVGAGI. Trimming shortened V by 7 bases and J by 2 bases, and 14 bases separated the two germline ends. DNA for the CDR3: TGTGCCAGCAAGACCGCGGCCGGTCAAGAGACCCAGTACTTC. It is translated as CASKTAAGQETQYF.

J is TRBJ1-2 and V is TRBV30, with TRBD1 identical over 9 bases. Germline V gene lookup returns CDR1 GTSNPN and CDR2 SVGIG (reference sequence). CDR3 length equals 15 residues. V lost 0 bases, J lost 8 bases, and 10 bases stayed unmatched. This CDR3 reads CAWSVLTTGGGGYTF. The CDR3 DNA sequence: TGTGCCTGGAGTGTCCTTACGACAGGGGGGGGCGGCTACACCTTC.

The chain employs TRBV27 and TRBJ1-2; possibly TRBD1 for D (5 bases). Germline loops: CDR1 MNHEY, CDR2 SMNVEV (reference sequence). Trimming shortened V by 3 bases and J by 0 bases, and 8 bases separated the two germline ends. The CDR3 covers 14 residues. CDR3 coding DNA: TGTGCCAGCAGTTTTGGGGGGACTAACTATGGCTACACCTTC. Translating it yields CASSFGGTNYGYTF.

The chain employs TRBV7-2 and TRBJ2-5; 9 bases align to TRBD2. This CDR3 contains 16 residues. V was pared by 0 bases and J by 5 bases, with 7 bases of the junction left unmatched. CDR1 is SGHTA, CDR2 FQGNSA, per germline. CDR3 sequence (DNA): TGTGCCAGCAGCTTAGCGGCGGGGGGGCCGGTGGAGACCCAGTACTTC. Protein sequence: CASSLAAGGPVETQYF.

This rearrangement joins TRBV7-3 to TRBJ1-1; possibly TRBD1 for D (6 bases). The CDR3 has 13 residues. The V end was cut by 9 bases, the J end by 5 bases, with 16 bases between. CDR1 is SGHTA and CDR2 is FQGTGA in the germline V gene. The CDR3 loop reads CASSRAQGTEAFF. For the CDR3, the DNA is TGTGCCAGTTCGCGGGCCCAGGGGACTGAAGCTTTCTTT.

This clone showed up just a few times. The chain recombines TRBV7-9 with TRBJ1-2; tentative D call: TRBD1 (5 bases). Trimming stripped 0 bases from V and 9 bases from J, with 14 bases between. In germline, CDR1 is SEHNR, CDR2 FQNEAQ (reference sequence). This CDR3 spans 14 amino acids. For the CDR3, the DNA is TGTGCCAGCAGCTTAGCGCTGGGGCGGGGAAGCTACACCTTC. Its translation: CASSLALGRGSYTF.

V and J are TRBV5-6 and TRBJ2-3, with 13 bases that match TRBD2. Germline-derived CDR1 and CDR2 are SGHDT and YYEEEE. V gave up 2 bases and J gave up 4 bases; unmatched junction bases: 4. The CDR3 runs 16 residues. CDR3: CASSLGGLAGADTQYF. The CDR3 DNA follows: TGTGCCAGCAGCTTAGGAGGACTAGCGGGGGCAGATACGCAGTATTTT.

The V call is TRBV2, the J call TRBJ2-7; 14 bases align to TRBD2. Germline loops: CDR1 SNHLY, CDR2 FYNNEI. V dropped 7 bases and J dropped 4; count of bases not matched to a gene: 6. The CDR3 loop spans 15 amino acids. The DNA of the CDR3 is TGTGCCAGCACCGGAGGACTAGCGGGGGGTTACGAGCAGTACTTC. Residues: CASTGGLAGGYEQYF.

This clone has just a few counts. The chain joins TRBV7-7 to TRBJ2-2; TRBD2 matches at 13 bases. Germline V lookup: CDR1 SSHAT, CDR2 FNYEAQ (reference sequence). Trimming took 5 bases from V and 4 from J; bases not matched to a gene: 10. The CDR3 runs 18 residues. CDR3 protein: CASSPSTSGGALTGELFF. CDR3 coding DNA: TGTGCCAGCAGCCCCTCCACTAGCGGGGGGGCCCTCACCGGGGAGCTGTTTTTT.

The genes are TRBV7-2 and TRBJ1-3; D is possibly TRBD1 (6 bases). The V and J ends lost 5 bases and 3 bases respectively, with 11 bases between them. This CDR3 has 14 amino acids. CDR1 and CDR2 (germline): SGHTA, FQGNSA. The CDR3 here is CASSPTGNGNTIYF. As DNA, the CDR3 is TGTGCCAGCAGCCCCACAGGGAATGGAAACACCATATATTTT.

The J gene is TRBJ1-2, the V gene TRBV7-9; 8 bases match TRBD1. Trimming cost V 5 bases and J 5 bases; bases outside gene matches: 7. CDR3 length: 14 amino acids. The germline CDR1 and CDR2 sequences are SEHNR and FQNEAQ (reference sequence). CDR3 DNA: TGTGCCAGCAGCCCATGGGACAGGAATTATGGCTACACCTTC. Amino acids: CASSPWDRNYGYTF.

The V call is TRBV7-6, the J call TRBJ1-1; 9 nucleotides line up with TRBD1. V trimming: 1 base; J trimming: 3 bases; junction bases outside the gene matches: 0. CDR1 is SGHVS, CDR2 FNYEAQ, per germline. The CDR3 extends over 14 amino acids. The CDR3 loop reads CASSLGQGDTEAFF. The CDR3 nucleotides are TGTGCCAGCAGCTTAGGACAGGGGGACACTGAAGCTTTCTTT.

The chain combines TRBV29-1 with TRBJ2-1; 9 bases fit TRBD2. The CDR3 runs to 13 residues. The germline CDR1 and CDR2 sequences are SQVTM and ANQGSEA. This CDR3 reads CSFRGGAGNEQFF. CDR3 nucleotides: TGCAGTTTCCGCGGGGGGGCAGGCAATGAGCAGTTCTTC.

This clone showed up many times. The chain joins TRBV6-2 or TRBV6-3 to TRBJ1-4; D gene unclear. This CDR3 has 12 amino acids. Trimming took off 1 base at V and 8 bases at J, with 5 bases between the two ends. The germline V gene encodes CDR1 MNHEY and CDR2 SVGEGT. The DNA for the CDR3 is TGTGCCAGCAGTTACTTCGGGGAAAAACTGTTTTTT. Amino acid sequence: CASSYFGEKLFF.

The chain links TRBV28 to TRBJ2-3; the D is unclear. Germline CDR1 MDHEN, CDR2 SYDVKM. Trimming left V 3 bases short and J 2 bases short, with 9 bases between. This CDR3 region has 14 residues. The CDR3 nucleotides are TGTGCCAGCAGTTTGGTCCAGAACACAGATACGCAGTATTTT. It codes for CASSLVQNTDTQYF.

The chain is built from TRBV3-1 (or the pseudogene TRBV3-2) and TRBJ2-5, with TRBD2 matching 12 bases. J lost 2 bases, V lost 4 bases, and 5 bases had no gene match. This CDR3 region has 16 residues. Per the germline V gene, CDR1 is LGHDT and CDR2 is YNNKEL (reference sequence). CDR3 DNA sequence: TGTGCCAGCAGCCCCACCGGACTAGCGGGGCAAGAGACCCAGTACTTC. Its translation is CASSPTGLAGQETQYF.

This rearrangement joins TRBV7-8 to TRBJ2-3; 7 bases align to TRBD1. Germline V gene lookup returns CDR1 SGHVS and CDR2 FQNEAQ. CDR3 size: 15 residues. The V gene end was trimmed by 5 bases and the J gene end by 0 bases; junction bases not matched to a gene: 5. The CDR3 sequence: CASSPRQGSTDTQYF. In nucleotides, the CDR3 is TGTGCCAGCAGCCCCCGACAGGGAAGCACAGATACGCAGTATTTT.

The rearrangement joins TRBV5-4 to TRBJ2-5, with TRBD2 matching over 8 bases. CDR1 SGHNT and CDR2 YYREEE come from the germline V gene (reference sequence). This CDR3 region has 14 residues. The trim removed 3 bases at V and 5 bases at J, leaving 6 bases unmatched. CDR3 coding DNA: TGTGCCAGCAGCTATCGGGGGGGTAAGGAGACCCAGTACTTC. Amino acids: CASSYRGGKETQYF.

This clone has a handful of counts. This rearrangement joins TRBV5-1 to TRBJ1-2; 7 bases agree with TRBD1. Germline lookup yields CDR1 SGHRS and CDR2 YFSETQ. V lost 2 bases, J lost 10 bases, and 11 bases stayed unmatched. The CDR3 covers 14 residues. The DNA for the CDR3 is TGCGCCAGCAGCTTCGGGTTGGGGGACAGCCCCTACACCTTC. This gives the protein CASSFGLGDSPYTF.

This clone is a singleton in its sample. This chain links TRBV28 with TRBJ2-7; TRBD1 aligns across 10 bases. J lost 3 bases, V lost 5 bases, and 7 bases had no gene match. This CDR3 comprises 15 residues. Germline CDR1 MDHEN, CDR2 SYDVKM. DNA of the CDR3: TGTGCCAGCAGTGTCCGACAGGGGGCCCGCTACGAGCAGTACTTC. Its protein is CASSVRQGARYEQYF.

The V call is TRBV7-2, the J call TRBJ2-7; possible D gene TRBD1, 6 bases. This CDR3 is 17 amino acids long. Germline V lookup: CDR1 SGHTA, CDR2 FQGNSA. The germline V and J ends were trimmed by 5 bases and 5 bases, with 25 bases remaining between them. Written as DNA, the CDR3 is TGTGCCAGCAGCGGTGTAGGGGGACCGGGCCCCCTCAACGAGCAGTACTTC. As protein: CASSGVGGPGPLNEQYF. The full variable domain, rest sourced from reference TRBV7-2 and TRBJ2-7, is GAGVSQSPSNKVTEKGKDVELRCDPISGHTALYWYRQSLGQGLEFLIYFQGNSAPDKSGLPSDRFSAERTGGSVSTLTIQRTQQEDSAVYLCASSGVGGPGPLNEQYFGPGTRLTVT.

This chain connects TRBV28 to TRBJ2-7; 7 bases line up with TRBD1. The CDR3 contains 12 residues. Germline V gene data show CDR1 as MDHEN and CDR2 as SYDVKM. With V trimmed by 8 bases and J by 6 bases, 7 bases remained unmatched. CDR3 loop: CASVKGASEQYF. CDR3 sequence (DNA): TGTGCCAGCGTAAAGGGGGCCTCCGAGCAGTACTTC.

J is TRBJ2-2 and V is TRBV5-1; 11 bases are shared with TRBD2. J gave up 2 bases and V 3 bases, and 3 bases lay outside the gene matches. This CDR3 region has 16 residues. In germline, CDR1 is SGHRS, CDR2 YFSETQ. In nucleotides, the CDR3 is TGCGCCAGCAGCTCCACTAGCGGGGGTAACACCGGGGAGCTGTTTTTT. It yields the protein CASSSTSGGNTGELFF.

In this sample, this clone turned up a few times. The chain carries TRBV5-4 and TRBJ1-6; TRBD1 matches 7 bases. Germline CDR1 SGHNT, CDR2 YYREEE (reference sequence). The V gene end was trimmed by 3 bases and the J gene end by 7 bases; junction bases not matched to a gene: 10. The CDR3 spans 16 residues. Here the CDR3 reads CASSSDRELRNSPLHF. The CDR3 coding sequence is TGTGCCAGCAGCTCAGACAGGGAATTGAGGAATTCACCCCTCCACTTT.

V and J are TRBV24-1 and TRBJ2-3; TRBD1 matches 8 bases. Losses at the gene ends were 4 bases for V and 2 bases for J; bases not matched to a gene: 7. CDR1 is KGHDR, CDR2 SFDVKD, per germline. The CDR3 is 16 residues long. The CDR3 loop reads CATSDTTGVNTDTQYF. DNA for the CDR3: TGTGCCACCAGTGACACGACAGGGGTGAACACAGATACGCAGTATTTT.

The chain carries TRBV5-1 and TRBJ2-5; 7 bases map to TRBD2. This CDR3 has 17 amino acids. CDR1 SGHRS and CDR2 YFSETQ come from the germline V gene. V trimming: 5 bases; J trimming: 5 bases; junction bases outside the gene matches: 18. CDR3 protein: CASRPTPGGRVGETQYF. The CDR3 nucleotides read TGCGCCAGCAGGCCCACGCCGGGGGGTAGGGTCGGGGAGACCCAGTACTTC.

This clone turned up a few times. The chain is built from TRBV7-3 and TRBJ2-7, with TRBD1 matching 8 bases. V lost 5 bases and J lost 2; bases outside the gene matches: 8. Germline V gene data show CDR1 as SGHTA and CDR2 as FQGTGA. The CDR3 totals 15 residues. CDR3 protein: CASSRQGQPPYEQYF. CDR3 DNA sequence: TGTGCCAGCAGCCGACAGGGGCAACCCCCCTACGAGCAGTACTTC.

The CDR3 protein is CASSLWVSGEAFF. The CDR3 DNA reads as TGTGCCAGCAGCTTGTGGGTTTCAGGAGAAGCTTTCTTT. This chain connects TRBV5-5 to TRBJ1-1, with D uncertain. With 1 base removed from V and 8 bases from J, the gap between germline ends came to 12 bases. The CDR3 is 13 residues long. Per germline, CDR1 SGHKS and CDR2 YYEKEE (reference sequence).

This clone was observed a handful of times. This chain connects TRBV9 to TRBJ2-7, with 13 bases matching TRBD2. Germline V gives CDR1 SGDLS, CDR2 YYNGEE. The CDR3 has 16 residues. V was pared by 3 bases and J by 2 bases, with 5 bases of the junction left unmatched. CDR3 sequence reads: CASSAGTSGVPYEQYF. The CDR3 bases are TGTGCCAGCAGCGCGGGGACTAGCGGGGTACCCTACGAGCAGTACTTC.

V is TRBV11-2 and J is TRBJ1-5, with TRBD1 as a possible D gene (6 bases). V lost 5 bases and J lost 3, with 11 bases in between. Germline V gene sequence: CDR1 SGHAT, CDR2 FQNNGV. The CDR3 contains 14 residues. CDR3 DNA sequence: TGTGCCAGCAGCATGGACAGAACCAATCAGCCCCAGCATTTT. Protein product: CASSMDRTNQPQHF.